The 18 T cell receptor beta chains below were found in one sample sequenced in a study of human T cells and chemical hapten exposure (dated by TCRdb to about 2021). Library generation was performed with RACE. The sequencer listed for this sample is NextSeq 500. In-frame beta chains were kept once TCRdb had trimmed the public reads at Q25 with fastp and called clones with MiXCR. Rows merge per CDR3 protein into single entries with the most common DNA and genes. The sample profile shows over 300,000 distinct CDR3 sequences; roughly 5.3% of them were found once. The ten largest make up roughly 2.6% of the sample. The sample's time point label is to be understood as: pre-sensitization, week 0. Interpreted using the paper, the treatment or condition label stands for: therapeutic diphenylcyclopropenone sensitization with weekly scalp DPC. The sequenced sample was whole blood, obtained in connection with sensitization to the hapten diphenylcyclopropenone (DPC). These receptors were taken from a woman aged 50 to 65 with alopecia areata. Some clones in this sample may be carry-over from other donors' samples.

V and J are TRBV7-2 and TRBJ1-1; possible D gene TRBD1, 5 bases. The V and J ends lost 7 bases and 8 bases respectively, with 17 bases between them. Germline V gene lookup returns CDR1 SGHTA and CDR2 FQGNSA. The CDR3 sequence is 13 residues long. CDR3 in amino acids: CASTSQAGGEAFF. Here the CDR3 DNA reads TGTGCCAGCACCTCCCAGGCCGGGGGGGAAGCTTTCTTT.

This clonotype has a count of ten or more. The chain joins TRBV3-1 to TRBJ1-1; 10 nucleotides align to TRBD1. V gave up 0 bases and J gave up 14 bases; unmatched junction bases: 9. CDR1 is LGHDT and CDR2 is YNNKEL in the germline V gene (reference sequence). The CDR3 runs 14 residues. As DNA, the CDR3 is TGTGCCAGCAGCCAAGATCTCGACAGGGGGCCCCGCTTCTTT. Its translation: CASSQDLDRGPRFF.

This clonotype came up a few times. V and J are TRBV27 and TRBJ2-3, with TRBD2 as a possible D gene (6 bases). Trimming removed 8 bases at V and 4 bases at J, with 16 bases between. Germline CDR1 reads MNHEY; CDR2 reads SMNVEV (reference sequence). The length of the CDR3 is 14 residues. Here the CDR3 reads CASRSGLRPDTQYF. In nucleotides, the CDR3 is TGTGCCAGCCGGTCGGGACTCCGACCAGATACGCAGTATTTT.

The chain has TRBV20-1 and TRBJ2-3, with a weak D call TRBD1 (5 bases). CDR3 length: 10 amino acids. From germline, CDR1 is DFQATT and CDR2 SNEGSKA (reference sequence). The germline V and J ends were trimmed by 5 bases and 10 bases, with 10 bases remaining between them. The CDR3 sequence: CSALTAAQYF. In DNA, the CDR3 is TGCAGTGCTCTGACAGCTGCGCAGTATTTT.

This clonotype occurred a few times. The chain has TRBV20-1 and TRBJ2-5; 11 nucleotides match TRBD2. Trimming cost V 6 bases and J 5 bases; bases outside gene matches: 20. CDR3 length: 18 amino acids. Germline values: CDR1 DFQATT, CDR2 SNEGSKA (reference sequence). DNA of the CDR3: TGCAGTGCCCCTAGCCGGCTAGCGGGAGGTCCGACACGGGAGACCCAGTACTTC. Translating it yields CSAPSRLAGGPTRETQYF.

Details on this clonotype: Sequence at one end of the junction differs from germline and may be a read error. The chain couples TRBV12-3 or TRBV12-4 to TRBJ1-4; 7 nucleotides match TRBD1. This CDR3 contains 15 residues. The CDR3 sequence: CVSRGGTWDNEKLFF. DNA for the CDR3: TGTGTCAGCAGGGGGGGGACCTGGGATAATGAAAAACTGTTTTTT.

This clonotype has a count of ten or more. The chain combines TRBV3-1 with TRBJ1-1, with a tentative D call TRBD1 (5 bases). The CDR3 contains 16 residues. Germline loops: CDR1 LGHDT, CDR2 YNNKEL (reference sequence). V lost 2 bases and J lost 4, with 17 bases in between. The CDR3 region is CASSQLLTNQGTEAFF. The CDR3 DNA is TGTGCCAGCAGCCAATTGTTAACGAATCAGGGCACTGAAGCTTTCTTT.

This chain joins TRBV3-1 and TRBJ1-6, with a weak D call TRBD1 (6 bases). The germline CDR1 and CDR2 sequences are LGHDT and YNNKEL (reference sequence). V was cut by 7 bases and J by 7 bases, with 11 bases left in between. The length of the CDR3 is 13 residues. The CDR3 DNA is TGTGCCAGCACCCGAGGGGGGAATTCACCCCTCCACTTT. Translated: CASTRGGNSPLHF.

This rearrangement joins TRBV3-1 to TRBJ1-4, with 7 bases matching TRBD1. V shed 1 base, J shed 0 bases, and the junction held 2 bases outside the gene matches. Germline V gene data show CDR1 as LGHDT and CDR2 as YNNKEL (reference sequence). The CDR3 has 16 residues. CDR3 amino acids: CASSQVTGATNEKLFF. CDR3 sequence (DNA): TGTGCCAGCAGCCAAGTTACAGGGGCAACTAATGAAAAACTGTTTTTT.

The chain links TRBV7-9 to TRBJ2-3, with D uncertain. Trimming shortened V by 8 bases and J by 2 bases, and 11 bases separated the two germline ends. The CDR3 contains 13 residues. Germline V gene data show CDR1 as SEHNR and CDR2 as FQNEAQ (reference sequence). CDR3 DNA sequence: TGTGCCAGCCAAGATAGGTCCACAGATACGCAGTATTTT. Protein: CASQDRSTDTQYF.

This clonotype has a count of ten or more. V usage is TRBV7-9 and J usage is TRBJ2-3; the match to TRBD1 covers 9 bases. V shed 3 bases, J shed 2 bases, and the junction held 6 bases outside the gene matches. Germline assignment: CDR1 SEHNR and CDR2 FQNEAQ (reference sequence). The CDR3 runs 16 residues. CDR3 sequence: CASSFWGQGDTDTQYF. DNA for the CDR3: TGTGCCAGCAGCTTTTGGGGACAGGGAGACACAGATACGCAGTATTTT.

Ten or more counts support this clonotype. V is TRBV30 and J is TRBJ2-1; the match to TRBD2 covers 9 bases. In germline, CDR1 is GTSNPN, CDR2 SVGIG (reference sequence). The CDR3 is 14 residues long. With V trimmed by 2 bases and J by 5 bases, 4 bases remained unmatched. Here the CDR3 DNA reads TGTGCCTGGAGTCGTCTAGCGGGGAACAATGAGCAGTTCTTC. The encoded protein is CAWSRLAGNNEQFF.

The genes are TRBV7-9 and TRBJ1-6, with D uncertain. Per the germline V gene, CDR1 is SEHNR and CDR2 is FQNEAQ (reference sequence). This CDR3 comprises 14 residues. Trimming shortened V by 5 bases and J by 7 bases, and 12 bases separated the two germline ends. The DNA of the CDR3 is TGTGCCAGCAGCGAGGACGGAGCAAATTCACCCCTCCACTTT. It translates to CASSEDGANSPLHF.

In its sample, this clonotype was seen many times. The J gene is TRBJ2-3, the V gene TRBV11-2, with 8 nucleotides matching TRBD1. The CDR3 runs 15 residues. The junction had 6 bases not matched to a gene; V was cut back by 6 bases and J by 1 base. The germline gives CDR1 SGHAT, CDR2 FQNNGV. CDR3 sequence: CASSSQGQGTDTQYF. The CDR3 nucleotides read TGTGCCAGCAGTTCCCAGGGACAGGGCACAGATACGCAGTATTTT.

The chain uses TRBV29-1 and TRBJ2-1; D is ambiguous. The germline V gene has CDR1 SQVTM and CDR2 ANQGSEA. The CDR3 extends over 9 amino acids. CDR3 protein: CSADNEQFF. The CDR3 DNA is TGCAGTGCAGACAATGAGCAGTTCTTC.

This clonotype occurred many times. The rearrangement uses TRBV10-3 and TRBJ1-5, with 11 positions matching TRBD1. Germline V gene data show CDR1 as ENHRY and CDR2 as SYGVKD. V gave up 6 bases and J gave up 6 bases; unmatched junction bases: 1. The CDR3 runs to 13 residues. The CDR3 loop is CAIRGQGGQPQHF. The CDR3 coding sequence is TGTGCCATCAGGGGACAGGGGGGTCAGCCCCAGCATTTT.

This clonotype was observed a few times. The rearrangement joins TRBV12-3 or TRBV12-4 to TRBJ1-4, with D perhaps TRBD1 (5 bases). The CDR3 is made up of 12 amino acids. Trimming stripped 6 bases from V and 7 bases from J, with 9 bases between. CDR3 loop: CASSRDLEKLFF. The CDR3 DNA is TGTGCCAGCAGCCGGGACCTTGAAAAACTGTTTTTT.

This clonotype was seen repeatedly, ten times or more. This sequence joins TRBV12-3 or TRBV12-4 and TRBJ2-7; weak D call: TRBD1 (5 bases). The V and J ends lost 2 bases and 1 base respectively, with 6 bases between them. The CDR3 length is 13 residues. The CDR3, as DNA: TGTGCCAGCAGTTTATCAGGGTCCTACGAGCAGTACTTC. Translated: CASSLSGSYEQYF.